The sequence of this TCR beta chain was determined in a study of blood T cell repertoires in COVID-19. Whole-study context: The origin of the acute and convalescent COVID-19 samples was the United States, Italy and Spain. Nucleic acid was either cDNA or gDNA, and it came from T cells, B-cell-depleted T cells, or PBMCs.

Trimming took 2 bases from V and 5 from J; bases not matched to a gene: 8. The CDR3 totals 16 residues. CDR1 ENHRY and CDR2 SYGVKD come from the germline V gene. Produced via immunoSEQ multiplex PCR; TCRdb's table is partial and in-frame only. The sample consists of 80,000 to 100,000 clones, under 80% of them appearing once. The J gene is TRBJ2-1, the V gene TRBV10-3; 8 bases map to TRBD2. This clonotype was sampled from an older man with COVID-19, enrolled during active disease. The sequenced sample was peripheral blood. CDR3 DNA sequence: TGTGCCATCAGTGAGCCGCCCCCGGGAGGGAACAATGAGCAGTTCTTC. This sequence encodes CAISEPPPGGNNEQFF.